One and the same sample provided the 11 T cell receptor beta chains below, sequenced in a study of post-analysis software for immune sequencing data. Study-wide points: The five TRBV segments detected at higher frequency in patients than in controls included TRBV5-6, TRBV5-1 and TRBV20-1.

Their specific antigens are unknown. Unique molecular identifiers tagged the TCR beta cDNA libraries. TCRdb fed the PCR reads into MiXCR, producing one record per CDR3 protein. The sample yields approximately 630,000 distinct CDR3 sequences, around 60% seen once. Sequences were obtained from blood. The receptors originated from a girl between 2 and 10 years old with multiple sclerosis.

V gene TRBV29-1 combines with J gene TRBJ2-1; 12 bases match TRBD2. The V gene's germline CDR1 is SQVTM and CDR2 ANQGSEA. V lost 5 bases to trimming and J lost 1 base; unmatched junction nucleotides: 12. This CDR3 has 18 amino acids. DNA of the CDR3: TGCAGCGTTCGGGGAGGGCTAGCGGGAGGGCCTTCCTACAATGAGCAGTTCTTC. This sequence encodes CSVRGGLAGGPSYNEQFF.

This chain uses TRBV7-2 with TRBJ1-5; D is unresolved. V gave up 5 bases and J gave up 5 bases, with 10 bases separating them. Germline V gives CDR1 SGHTA, CDR2 FQGNSA. The CDR3 contains 13 residues. The CDR3 loop is CASSPTYDQPQHF. DNA for the CDR3: TGTGCCAGCAGCCCAACATACGATCAGCCCCAGCATTTT.

V gene TRBV5-1 combines with J gene TRBJ2-1; 7 nucleotides match TRBD1. J gave up 8 bases and V 6 bases, and 14 bases lay outside the gene matches. Germline V gene lookup returns CDR1 SGHRS and CDR2 YFSETQ. CDR3 length: 15 residues. Written as DNA, the CDR3 is TGCGCCAGCAATCCCCGGGACAGTGGAAGCGATGAGCAGTTCTTC. Protein sequence: CASNPRDSGSDEQFF.

The J gene is TRBJ1-5, the V gene TRBV27; D may be TRBD1 (6 bases). Trimming cost V 4 bases and J 1 base, with 14 bases left between them. The CDR3 contains 16 residues. Germline V gene sequence: CDR1 MNHEY, CDR2 SMNVEV (reference sequence). CDR3 nucleotides: TGTGCCAGCAGTTCCTCGAGGGGGGAGAGCAATCAGCCCCAGCATTTT. It codes for CASSSSRGESNQPQHF.

There are many counts of this clonotype. This chain uses TRBV29-1 with TRBJ2-1; 9 bases are a match to TRBD1. This CDR3 has 13 residues. Germline CDR1 is SQVTM and CDR2 is ANQGSEA. With V trimmed by 4 bases and J by 5 bases, 3 bases remained unmatched. This CDR3 reads CSVVRDRDNEQFF. As DNA, the CDR3 is TGCAGCGTTGTAAGGGACAGGGACAATGAGCAGTTCTTC.

The CDR3 region is CASSLKAIRRGSEQFF. The CDR3 DNA is TGTGCCAGCAGCTTAAAGGCGATAAGGAGGGGAAGTGAGCAGTTCTTC. V is TRBV7-6 and J is TRBJ2-1, with D perhaps TRBD2 (6 bases). V was pared by 2 bases and J by 9 bases, with 20 bases between. The germline V gene encodes CDR1 SGHVS and CDR2 FNYEAQ. The length of the CDR3 is 16 residues.

V gene TRBV30 combines with J gene TRBJ2-4; D is uncertain. Germline CDR1 is GTSNPN and CDR2 is SVGIG (reference sequence). The CDR3 runs to 14 residues. Trimming removed 6 bases from V and 0 bases from J, with 12 bases in between. DNA of the CDR3: TGTGCCTGTCAACGGGCGGCAGCCAAAAACATTCAGTACTTC. This gives the protein CACQRAAAKNIQYF.

This chain connects TRBV12-3 or TRBV12-4 to TRBJ2-7; 9 bases agree with TRBD1. V lost 4 bases and J lost 3; bases outside the gene matches: 7. This CDR3 is built from 15 residues. In DNA form, the CDR3 reads TGTGCCAGCAGTTCTCCGGGACAGGGACGCTACGAGCAGTACTTC. Protein sequence: CASSSPGQGRYEQYF.

The CDR3 coding sequence is TGTGCCAGCAGCTTAGTGCGGGATTCCTACGAGCAGTACTTC. Protein sequence: CASSLVRDSYEQYF. The gene calls are TRBV7-2 and TRBJ2-7; possibly TRBD2 for D (6 bases). Trimming shortened V by 1 base and J by 1 base, and 8 bases separated the two germline ends. The CDR3 sequence is 14 residues long. Germline V gene data show CDR1 as SGHTA and CDR2 as FQGNSA.

The rearrangement joins TRBV20-1 to TRBJ2-3; D not certain. Germline lookup yields CDR1 DFQATT and CDR2 SNEGSKA (reference sequence). The length of the CDR3 is 16 residues. The V end was cut by 2 bases, the J end by 0 bases, with 15 bases between. Written as DNA, the CDR3 is TGCAGTGCTAGATTTATTGAACTAACCAGCACAGATACGCAGTATTTT. Translating it yields CSARFIELTSTDTQYF.

The chain employs TRBV9 and TRBJ2-5; TRBD2 matches at 9 bases. The end of the DNA fits TRBJ2-7 better, so the J call may be wrong. Germline V lookup: CDR1 SGDLS, CDR2 YYNGEE. This CDR3 has 14 amino acids. CDR3 DNA: TGTGCCAGCAGCGTGAGGACTAGCGCCTACGAGCAGTACTTC. Its translation is CASSVRTSAYEQYF.